This T cell receptor beta chain was observed in a study of CD8 T cells in ankylosing spondylitis (dated by TCRdb to about 2017). Broadly, across the study: T cell receptor beta repertoires were profiled in healthy donors and ankylosing spondylitis patients so that disease-linked TCR variants could be found. The full study cohort comprised about 25 ankylosing spondylitis patients and some 100 healthy donors. Samples of peripheral blood were taken, and for ankylosing spondylitis patients, synovial fluid was collected as well.

These reads were obtained on an Illumina HiSeq 2500. Quantitative 5'-RACE with molecular barcodes was the method used to prepare the TCR beta libraries. In the original analysis: To identify disease-linked TCR variants, a new computational method was used, one built on a probabilistic model of VDJ rearrangement. TCRdb trimmed the raw reads at Q25, called clones with MiXCR and kept productive beta chains. Rows with a matching CDR3 protein are joined into one entry that keeps the most common DNA and genes. It is TCRdb's table, rather than the study itself, that gives the V and J calls and clone size. The sample table holds 200,000 or so distinct CDR3 sequences, of which roughly 13% were seen once. The ten largest make up approximately 10% of the sample. What the research found in general, with its limitations: Blood from ankylosing spondylitis patients appeared to be characterized by a TCR beta motif composed of roughly eight highly homologous amino acid variants. Some motif variants were previously reported in synovial fluid and blood of reactive arthritis patients, suggesting common disease-initiation mechanisms. The disease-linked clones were reported to be significantly enriched in matched synovial fluid samples from ankylosing spondylitis patients. In peripheral blood, the disease-linked clones were found at relatively low frequencies and had a CD8+ phenotype.

Turning to this clonotype: Its antigen is currently not known. Nothing much larger sits one base from this clone, and base qualities are not available.

The CDR3 runs 16 amino acids, cysteine and phenylalanine included. The read is trimmed to its CDR3 DNA, 48 bases read in frame from base 1. Compared with germline, V lacks 3 bases and J lacks 2 bases; bases without a gene match: 10. Via the germline V gene, CDR1 is MGHRA and CDR2 YSYEKL. The sample taken for sequencing was blood, either unsorted or a sorted T cell fraction (not recorded which). Here the chain combines TRBV4-1 and TRBJ2-7; 7 junctional bases match TRBD1. This receptor was taken from a female donor with ankylosing spondylitis or in good health (not recorded which). The CDR3 protein: CASSQYRGTKPYEQYF. The nucleotide sequence reads as follows: TGCGCCAGCAGCCAGTACAGGGGCACAAAGCCCTACGAGCAGTACTTC.